The 21 T cell receptor beta chains in this list originate from one sample, sequenced in a study of cytomegalovirus exposure and HLA in healthy donors. Use of 60 Vbeta and 13 Jbeta primers characterized the PCR. Measured with immunoSEQ multiplex PCR; TCRdb has only the in-frame clones, and not every one. Of fewer than 200,000 clones in the sample, approximately 82% were seen once. Sequenced: PBMCs. The source of these receptors is a man in his forties or fifties in good health and CMV-seropositive.

The chain uses TRBV18 and TRBJ2-1, with no clear D. V lost 1 base to trimming and J lost 10 bases, with 17 bases between them. Germline values: CDR1 KGHSH, CDR2 LQKENI. The CDR3 contains 15 residues. The CDR3 nucleotides are TGTGCCAGCTCACCACAGAGGATGGCGGCGAGCGAGCAGTTCTTC. It specifies CASSPQRMAASEQFF.

This clone was picked up one time. This chain joins TRBV9 and TRBJ1-2; maybe TRBD1 (5 bases). CDR3 size: 12 residues. Trimming shortened V by 4 bases and J by 9 bases, and 13 bases separated the two germline ends. Germline assignment: CDR1 SGDLS and CDR2 YYNGEE. CDR3: CASSPGGDRYTF. The CDR3 DNA reads TGTGCCAGCAGCCCCGGGGGGGATCGCTACACCTTC.

The chain couples TRBV7-9 to TRBJ1-5; 7 bases are a match to TRBD1. V trimming: 6 bases; J trimming: 2 bases; junction bases outside the gene matches: 10. The germline V gene encodes CDR1 SEHNR and CDR2 FQNEAQ (reference sequence). CDR3 length: 16 amino acids. This CDR3 reads CASSPGTDTGNQPQHF. DNA for the CDR3: TGTGCCAGCAGTCCAGGGACAGACACCGGCAATCAGCCCCAGCATTTT.

The chain combines TRBV5-1 with TRBJ2-1, with TRBD1 identical over 9 bases. The CDR3 extends over 15 amino acids. Losses at the gene ends were 2 bases for V and 7 bases for J; bases not matched to a gene: 7. CDR1 and CDR2 from the germline V gene are SGHRS and YFSETQ. The CDR3 loop is CASSLTGGGQNEQFF. In nucleotides, the CDR3 is TGCGCCAGCAGCTTAACAGGGGGCGGACAGAATGAGCAGTTCTTC. Variable domain in full (rest from reference TRBV5-1 and TRBJ2-1): KAGVTQTPRYLIKTRGQQVTLSCSPISGHRSVSWYQQTPGQGLQFLFEYFSETQRNKGNFPGRFSGRQFSNSRSEMNVSTLELGDSALYLCASSLTGGGQNEQFFGPGTRLTVL.

The CDR3 DNA reads TGTGCCACCCAACCAGGGGTAGGAAACACCATATATTTT. Its protein is CATQPGVGNTIYF. V usage is TRBV2 and J usage is TRBJ1-3, with D maybe TRBD1 (6 bases). The CDR3 totals 13 residues. Trimming took 10 bases from V and 4 from J, leaving 14 bases between them. CDR1 and CDR2 from the germline V gene are SNHLY and FYNNEI.

The CDR3 is CASSGKPDRGYGYTF. The CDR3 DNA is TGTGCCAGCAGCGGCAAACCCGACCGAGGCTATGGCTACACCTTC. The rearrangement uses TRBV6-5 and TRBJ1-2; D uncertain. Germline-derived CDR1 and CDR2 are MNHEY and SVGAGI. The ends were cut back, 6 bases at V and 4 bases at J, with 18 bases in the middle. The CDR3 runs to 15 residues.

The gene calls are TRBV6-6 and TRBJ1-2; 7 bases fit TRBD1. The CDR3 is made up of 16 amino acids. Germline CDR1 and CDR2: MNHNY and SVGAGI (reference sequence). J was trimmed by 0 bases and V by 0 bases; bases with no gene match: 4. CDR3 DNA sequence: TGTGCCAGCAGTTACTCTCCCAGGGGGTCTAACTATGGCTACACCTTC. This translates into CASSYSPRGSNYGYTF.

The V gene is TRBV5-1, the J gene TRBJ2-5; TRBD2 matches 13 bases. V was clipped by 4 bases and J by 4 bases; unmatched bases: 4. CDR3 size: 15 residues. Germline loops: CDR1 SGHRS, CDR2 YFSETQ. The CDR3: CASSPGLAGSETQYF. In DNA form, the CDR3 reads TGCGCCAGCAGCCCGGGACTAGCGGGGTCAGAGACCCAGTACTTC.

The chain combines TRBV28 with TRBJ2-2; D remains unclear. Trimming removed 4 bases from V and 2 bases from J, with 8 bases in between. The CDR3 is 14 amino acids. CDR1 MDHEN and CDR2 SYDVKM come from the germline V gene. The CDR3 here is CASSSAPNTGELFF. For the CDR3, the DNA is TGTGCCAGCAGTTCCGCGCCTAACACCGGGGAGCTGTTTTTT.

V is TRBV6-1 and J is TRBJ1-5; TRBD1 is a possible D gene (6 bases). This CDR3 comprises 16 residues. V lost 2 bases, J lost 4 bases, and 15 bases lay in between. Germline loops: CDR1 MNHNS, CDR2 SASEGT. CDR3 sequence (DNA): TGTGCCAGCAGTGAATCTGGGAGGGGGGGTAATCAGCCCCAGCATTTT. Translation: CASSESGRGGNQPQHF.

The chain joins TRBV5-4 to TRBJ1-2; 10 nucleotides align to TRBD1. Trimming cost V 5 bases and J 1 base; bases outside gene matches: 8. The CDR3 is 16 amino acids. CDR1 and CDR2 from the germline V gene are SGHNT and YYREEE (reference sequence). The CDR3 sequence: CASSSLRDRGNYGYTF. The DNA of the CDR3 is TGTGCCAGCAGTTCCTTACGGGACAGGGGTAACTATGGCTACACCTTC. The variable domain in full, with the rest retrieved from reference TRBV5-4 and TRBJ1-2, is ETGVTQSPTHLIKTRGQQVTLRCSSQSGHNTVSWYQQALGQGPQFIFQYYREEENGRGNFPPRFSGLQFPNYSSELNVNALELDDSALYLCASSSLRDRGNYGYTFGSGTRLTVV.

The chain links TRBV19 to TRBJ2-2, with TRBD1 identical over 8 bases. Germline V gene data show CDR1 as LNHDA and CDR2 as SQIVND (reference sequence). The CDR3 is made up of 13 amino acids. V gave up 4 bases and J gave up 5 bases; unmatched junction bases: 0. DNA of the CDR3: TGTGCCAGTAGTAACAGGGGGACCGGGGAGCTGTTTTTT. Its protein product is CASSNRGTGELFF.

The chain joins TRBV30 to TRBJ2-7, with 7 bases identical to TRBD1. V was pared by 1 base and J by 2 bases, with 2 bases of the junction left unmatched. The CDR3 spans 13 residues. Per the germline V gene, CDR1 is GTSNPN and CDR2 is SVGIG (reference sequence). The CDR3 spells CAWSGGQTYEQYF. The DNA for the CDR3 is TGTGCCTGGAGTGGGGGACAGACCTACGAGCAGTACTTC.

This sequence joins TRBV6-4 and TRBJ2-1; 8 nucleotides match TRBD1. The CDR3 is made up of 16 amino acids. Germline V gives CDR1 MRHNA, CDR2 SNTAGT. The J segment lost 2 bases and the V segment lost 2 bases, leaving 5 bases of the junction unmatched. The DNA of the CDR3 is TGTGCCAGCAGTGACCTGACAGGGGAAGCCTACAATGAGCAGTTCTTC. It specifies CASSDLTGEAYNEQFF.

The chain uses TRBV6-6 and TRBJ1-1, with 7 positions matching TRBD1. Trimming cost V 5 bases and J 1 base; bases outside gene matches: 4. The CDR3 runs to 14 residues. Germline V gene sequence: CDR1 MNHNY, CDR2 SVGAGI (reference sequence). Here the CDR3 DNA reads TGTGCCAGCAGTAAAGGGACAGCGAACACTGAAGCTTTCTTT. This codes for CASSKGTANTEAFF.

Here the CDR3 DNA reads TGCGCCAGCAGCTTGGCCTCCGCCGGGGGGAAGAACTATGGCTACACCTTC. It encodes CASSLASAGGKNYGYTF. The chain has TRBV5-1 and TRBJ1-2, with D tentatively TRBD1 (5 bases). CDR3 size: 17 residues. Trimming took off 0 bases at V and 2 bases at J, with 17 bases between the two ends. CDR1 SGHRS and CDR2 YFSETQ come from the germline V gene.

This clone appeared a few times. The chain has TRBV2 and TRBJ1-2; no definite D call. V lost 5 bases and J lost 4, with 14 bases in between. Per the germline V gene, CDR1 is SNHLY and CDR2 is FYNNEI. CDR3 size: 14 residues. CDR3 sequence (DNA): TGTGCCAGCAGTTCCAGGTTAGTCGGCTATGGCTACACCTTC. It is translated as CASSSRLVGYGYTF.

The chain couples TRBV27 to TRBJ2-1; D possibly corresponds to TRBD2 (5 bases). V lost 4 bases to trimming and J lost 7 bases, with 8 bases between them. Germline V CDR1 and CDR2: MNHEY, SMNVEV (reference sequence). This CDR3 has 12 amino acids. The CDR3 DNA sequence: TGTGCCAGCAGTTCTCCGGGGAATGAGCAGTTCTTC. Encoded protein: CASSSPGNEQFF.

This clone was seen once. This rearrangement joins TRBV2 to TRBJ1-2; 7 nucleotides match TRBD1. This CDR3 region has 13 residues. Trimming took 1 base from V and 8 from J; bases not matched to a gene: 4. From germline, CDR1 is SNHLY and CDR2 FYNNEI. The CDR3 spells CASSEEGATGYTF. The CDR3 region has the DNA TGTGCCAGCAGTGAAGAGGGGGCAACAGGCTACACCTTC.

The V gene is TRBV9, the J gene TRBJ2-3, with 9 bases lining up with TRBD2. V was clipped by 4 bases and J by 2 bases; unmatched bases: 8. The CDR3 sequence is 16 residues long. Germline CDR1 reads SGDLS; CDR2 reads YYNGEE. The CDR3 reads CASSPLAGLSTDTQYF. The CDR3, as DNA: TGTGCCAGCAGCCCCCTAGCGGGGTTATCCACAGATACGCAGTATTTT.

This rearrangement joins TRBV5-6 to TRBJ2-7; 11 nucleotides match TRBD2. Trimming removed 0 bases from V and 9 bases from J; junction bases left unmatched: 14. CDR3 size: 17 residues. CDR1 is SGHDT and CDR2 is YYEEEE in the germline V gene. CDR3 loop: CASSLAVPGLAVSGQYF. The CDR3 DNA is TGTGCCAGCAGCTTGGCCGTCCCGGGACTAGCGGTCTCGGGGCAGTACTTC.